This TCR beta chain was found in a study of cytomegalovirus exposure and HLA in healthy donors. Study-level information: Around 86 million unique TCRs, all from HLA-typed donors, were included in an early release of the data.

On this clone: Its matching antigen is unknown.

Findings of the study overall: Later analysis suggested most CMV-associated TCR beta chains were HLA-restricted.

Researchers ran the PCR with 60 Vbeta and 13 Jbeta primers. TCRdb keeps only in-frame clones here, not all; method: immunoSEQ multiplex PCR. The sample shows about 160,000 clones, 70% to 85% of them seen only once. Sequencing used PBMCs. This clonotype was sampled from a man aged 45-65 years in good health and CMV-seropositive.

The CDR3 DNA follows: TGCGCCAGCAGAGAAACAGGGGGCGGTGAGCAGTACTTC. Translation: CASRETGGGEQYF. The chain joins TRBV5-1 to TRBJ2-7; 9 positions agree with TRBD1. Germline V gene data show CDR1 as SGHRS and CDR2 as YFSETQ. V lost 5 bases, J lost 7 bases, and 7 bases stayed unmatched. This CDR3 has 13 amino acids. Based on the CDR3 plus reference TRBV5-1 and TRBJ2-7, the full variable domain is KAGVTQTPRYLIKTRGQQVTLSCSPISGHRSVSWYQQTPGQGLQFLFEYFSETQRNKGNFPGRFSGRQFSNSRSEMNVSTLELGDSALYLCASRETGGGEQYFGPGTRLTVT.